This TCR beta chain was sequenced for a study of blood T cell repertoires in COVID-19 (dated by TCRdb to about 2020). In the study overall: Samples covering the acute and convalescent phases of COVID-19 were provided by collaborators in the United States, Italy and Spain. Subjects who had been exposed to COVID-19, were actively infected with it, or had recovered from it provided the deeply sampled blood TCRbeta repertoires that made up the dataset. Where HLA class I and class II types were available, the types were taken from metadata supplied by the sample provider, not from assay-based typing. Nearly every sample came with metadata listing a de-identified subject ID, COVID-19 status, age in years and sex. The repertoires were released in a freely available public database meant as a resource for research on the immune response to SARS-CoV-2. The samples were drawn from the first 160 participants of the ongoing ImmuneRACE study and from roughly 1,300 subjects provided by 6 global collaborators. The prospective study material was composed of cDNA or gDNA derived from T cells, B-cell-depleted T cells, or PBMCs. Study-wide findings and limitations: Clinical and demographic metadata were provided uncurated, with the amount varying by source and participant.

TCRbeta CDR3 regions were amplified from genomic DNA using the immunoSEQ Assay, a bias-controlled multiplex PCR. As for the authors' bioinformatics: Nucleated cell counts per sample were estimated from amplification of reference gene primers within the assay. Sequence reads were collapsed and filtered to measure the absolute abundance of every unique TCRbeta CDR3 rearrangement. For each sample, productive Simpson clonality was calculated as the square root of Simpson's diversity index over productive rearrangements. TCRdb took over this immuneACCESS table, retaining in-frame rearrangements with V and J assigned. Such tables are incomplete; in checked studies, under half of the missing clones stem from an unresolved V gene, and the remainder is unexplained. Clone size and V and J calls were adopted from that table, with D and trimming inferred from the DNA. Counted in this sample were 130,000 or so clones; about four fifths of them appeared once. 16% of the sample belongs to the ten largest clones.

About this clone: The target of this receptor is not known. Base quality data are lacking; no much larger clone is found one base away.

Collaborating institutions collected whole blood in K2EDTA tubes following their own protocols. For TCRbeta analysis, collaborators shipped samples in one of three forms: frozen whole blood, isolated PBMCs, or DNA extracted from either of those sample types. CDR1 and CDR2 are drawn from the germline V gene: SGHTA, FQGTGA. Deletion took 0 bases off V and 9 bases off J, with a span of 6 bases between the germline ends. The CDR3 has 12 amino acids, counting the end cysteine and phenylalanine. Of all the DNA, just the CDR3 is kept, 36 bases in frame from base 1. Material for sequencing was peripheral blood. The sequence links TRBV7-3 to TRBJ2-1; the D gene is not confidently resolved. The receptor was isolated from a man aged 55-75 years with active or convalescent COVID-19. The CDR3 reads CASSLTRGEQFF. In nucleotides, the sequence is TGTGCCAGCAGCTTAACTAGAGGTGAGCAGTTCTTC.